The subject of this entry is one T cell receptor (beta chain). Its antigen is currently not known. No qualities accompany the bases; no much larger clone lies one base away. V drops 5 bases and J drops 1 base, leaving 11 bases in between. CDR1 SSHAT and CDR2 FNYEAQ were looked up in the germline V gene (reference sequence). The CDR3 measures 15 amino acids from cysteine to phenylalanine. The sequence is cut down to CDR3 DNA, 45 bases in frame from base 1. ICON enrollment began in early 2016, and the last patient was enrolled in 2018. A subcohort of 76 patients provided fresh tumor and matched uninvolved tissue for in-depth immune analyses, with TCR sequencing among those analyses. DNA isolated from bulk tissue, without cell sorting, was used for TCR sequencing. The data stem from a study of tumor-infiltrating lymphocytes in localized non-small cell lung cancer (dated by TCRdb to the early 2020s). Study-wide context: Several histologies were represented in the cohort, which also included both smokers and never-smokers as well as patients whose samples were collected after neoadjuvant chemotherapy. From each patient came resected tumor tissue plus uninvolved lung tissue from that same patient, and the uninvolved lung tissue was described as non-adjacent to the tumor. Flow cytometry, multiplex immunofluorescence, RNA-seq, exome sequencing and proteomics were applied to the same patients as TCR sequencing, which was one of several integrated assays. In total, the ICON cohort consisted of over a hundred surgical patients with localized non-small cell lung cancer who had their tumors resected. A total of some 56 patients were included in the paired tumor versus uninvolved lung comparison of immunoSEQ T-cell fraction. Results the study describes overall, beyond this receptor: Since assay coverage differed from patient to patient depending on how much tissue was available, TCR sequencing was done for only a subset of the cohort. TCRbeta sequencing supported higher T cell infiltration in tumors than in uninvolved lung tissue, consistent with immunofluorescence CD3 counts. Because different assays used different pieces of the same tissue, technical variation could not be distinguished from intratumor heterogeneity. No difference in TCR-derived T-cell fraction was observed between the flow cytometry-defined immunotypes IM1 (good prognosis) and IM2 (poor prognosis).

The T-cell fraction in tumor and uninvolved lung tissue was obtained from TCR sequencing using the immunoSEQ assay. In the source study's methods: In the survival analysis, patients were divided into a high T-cell fraction group (upper tertile) and a low T-cell fraction group (lower two tertiles), and the two groups were compared using a log-rank test. Paired tumor versus uninvolved lung differences in T-cell fraction were tested with a signed-rank test. Imported from immuneACCESS, the table was reduced by TCRdb to in-frame sequences with V and J called. These copies leave out some clones; in studies compared against another copy, an unresolved V gene accounts for under half, and the cause of the remainder is not known. D and trimming come from the DNA, and the V and J calls and clone size come from that table. The sample includes 12,000 to 15,000 clones, with around 72% observed a single time. Around a tenth of the sample rests with the top ten.

The receptor was isolated from a human donor with non-small cell lung cancer. The material sequenced was uninvolved lung tissue not adjacent to the tumor. The chain was built from TRBV7-7 and TRBJ2-2; no D gene call is confident. The CDR3 region: CASSPLSGNTGELFF. The base sequence is TGTGCCAGCAGCCCCCTGTCCGGGAACACCGGGGAGCTGTTTTTT. This CDR3, with the reference TRBV7-7 and TRBJ2-2 proteins standing in past its ends, gives the full variable domain GAGVSQSPRYKVTKRGQDVTLRCDPISSHATLYWYQQALGQGPEFLTYFNYEAQPDKSGLPSDRFSAERPEGSISTLTIQRTEQRDSAMYRCASSPLSGNTGELFFGEGSRLTVL.